The present T cell receptor beta chain was sequenced within a study of OX40 agonist ivuxolimab in advanced cancers. About the research overall: At doses from 0.01 to 10 mg/kg, patients were given intravenous ivuxolimab every 2 weeks.

TCRdb keeps only in-frame clones here, not all; method: immunoSEQ multiplex PCR. The repertoire consists of fewer than 85,000 clones, with 83% occurring once and the leading ten covering 0.76%. Trimming took off 3 bases at V and 1 base at J, with 11 bases between the two ends. The CDR3 runs to 15 residues. The germline V gene has CDR1 MNHEY and CDR2 SMNVEV (reference sequence). The sample in question was CD4+ or CD8+ T cells sorted from blood, obtained in a trial of the OX40 agonist ivuxolimab. This sequence was found in an adult with an advanced solid tumor such as melanoma, head and neck, liver or kidney cancer. V and J are TRBV27 and TRBJ2-3; D is unresolved. This chain's CDR3 is CASSFFGPRTDTQYF. The CDR3 DNA follows: TGTGCCAGCAGTTTCTTCGGACCTCGCACAGATACGCAGTATTTT.